The present entry profiles one T cell receptor beta chain with its context. Its antigen remains unidentified. TCRdb keeps only in-frame clones here, not all; method: immunoSEQ multiplex PCR. In the table there are about 96,000 clones, 80% to 95% of which are singletons. The data belong to a study of OX40 agonist ivuxolimab in advanced cancers. Study-wide context: An anti-OX40 (CD134) antibody with agonistic activity, ivuxolimab, was administered to patients.

Study-wide points: The antigens recognized by the expanded peripheral T cells, that is their antigen specificity, were not determined.

The receptor was derived from an adult with an advanced solid tumor such as melanoma, head and neck, liver or kidney cancer. Material: CD4+ or CD8+ T cells sorted from blood, obtained in a trial of the OX40 agonist ivuxolimab.

In DNA form, the CDR3 reads TGTGCCAGCAGCCCGGATTCTAGCTCTGGCTACGAGCAGTACTTC. It is translated as CASSPDSSSGYEQYF. The rearrangement uses TRBV5-4 and TRBJ2-7; weak D call: TRBD2 (5 bases). V shed 4 bases and J shed 3 bases, with 17 bases lying between them. The length of the CDR3 is 15 residues. Germline CDR1 SGHNT, CDR2 YYREEE (reference sequence).